A single sample is the source of the 31 T cell receptor beta chains below, sequenced in a study of control samples from healthy donors and cancer patients. The assay was immunoSEQ multiplex PCR, and TCRdb's table has in-frame clones only and misses some. This sample has nearly 200,000 clones; about nine tenths occur once, and the top ten carry 1.5% to 2%. The sample was blood. All receptors come from a man aged 25 to 40 in good health.

The CDR3 sequence: CATSEAGQGAKNIQYF. For the CDR3, the DNA is TGTGCCACCAGTGAGGCAGGGCAAGGGGCCAAAAACATTCAGTACTTC. The gene calls are TRBV24-1 and TRBJ2-4, with D perhaps matching TRBD1 (5 bases). V was clipped by 4 bases and J by 1 base, with 13 bases between them. This CDR3 has 16 residues. Per the germline V gene, CDR1 is KGHDR and CDR2 is SFDVKD.

This chain uses TRBV6-4 with TRBJ2-1; D gene ambiguous. Trimming took off 0 bases at V and 6 bases at J, with 15 bases between the two ends. Germline CDR1 MRHNA, CDR2 SNTAGT. CDR3 length: 16 amino acids. In DNA form, the CDR3 reads TGTGCCAGCAGTGACTCGTCCTGGGTTGATGGCAATGAGCAGTTCTTC. As protein: CASSDSSWVDGNEQFF.

The gene calls are TRBV7-9 and TRBJ1-2; 11 bases match TRBD1. The germline CDR1 and CDR2 sequences are SEHNR and FQNEAQ (reference sequence). V lost 3 bases and J lost 8; bases outside the gene matches: 8. The CDR3 covers 15 residues. The CDR3 reads CASSFTGTGGSGYTF. CDR3 bases: TGTGCCAGCAGCTTTACCGGGACAGGGGGTAGCGGCTACACCTTC.

The V gene is TRBV7-2, the J gene TRBJ2-1; no reliable D call. V lost 6 bases to trimming and J lost 10 bases, with 13 bases between them. The CDR3 spans 12 residues. Germline CDR1 SGHTA, CDR2 FQGNSA. The CDR3 sequence is CASSFQTQEQFF. The CDR3 region has the DNA TGTGCCAGCAGTTTTCAAACTCAAGAGCAGTTCTTC.

The chain recombines TRBV15 with TRBJ1-6; the D is unclear. V was shortened by 0 bases and J by 9 bases, with 3 bases between the two germline ends. From germline, CDR1 is LNHNV and CDR2 YYDKDF (reference sequence). CDR3 length: 12 residues. CDR3 sequence: CATSRDFSPLHF. The CDR3 nucleotides read TGTGCCACCAGCAGAGATTTTTCACCCCTCCACTTT.

A few counts support this clone. The chain has TRBV11-2 and TRBJ2-1, with 9 bases identical to TRBD1. V lost 5 bases to trimming and J lost 6 bases; unmatched junction nucleotides: 11. CDR1 and CDR2 from the germline V gene are SGHAT and FQNNGV. This CDR3 comprises 16 residues. CDR3 sequence: CASSPGWDRAGNEQFF. The CDR3 nucleotides are TGTGCCAGCAGCCCAGGGTGGGACAGGGCTGGCAATGAGCAGTTCTTC.

The chain is built from TRBV3-1 (or the pseudogene TRBV3-2) and TRBJ2-7; 8 bases are shared with TRBD2. Germline V gene data show CDR1 as LGHDT and CDR2 as YNNKEL (reference sequence). The V and J ends lost 5 bases and 2 bases, in that order; junction bases with no gene match: 5. The CDR3 is 14 amino acids. The CDR3 spells CASSERGLTYEQYF. The CDR3 coding sequence is TGTGCCAGCAGCGAGCGGGGGTTGACCTACGAGCAGTACTTC.

V gene TRBV5-5 combines with J gene TRBJ1-6, with 9 nucleotides matching TRBD1. Germline V lookup: CDR1 SGHKS, CDR2 YYEKEE (reference sequence). After removal of 0 bases from V and 4 bases from J, the junction contained 11 bases not matched to a gene. The length of the CDR3 is 19 residues. CDR3 protein: CASSLEAITGGRYNSPLHF. In nucleotides, the CDR3 is TGTGCCAGCAGCTTGGAGGCTATTACAGGGGGCCGTTATAATTCACCCCTCCACTTT.

The chain is built from TRBV5-1 and TRBJ2-2; 7 bases are shared with TRBD2. Germline V gene lookup returns CDR1 SGHRS and CDR2 YFSETQ. This CDR3 is 14 amino acids long. J lost 8 bases, V lost 4 bases, and 8 bases had no gene match. The CDR3 nucleotides read TGCGCCAGCAGCCCGAACGGGGGGTCGGGGGAGCTGTTTTTT. It is translated as CASSPNGGSGELFF.

This clone was recorded once. The chain combines TRBV5-1 with TRBJ2-7; D might be TRBD1 (5 bases). This CDR3 region has 13 residues. V dropped 6 bases and J dropped 0 bases, with 10 bases sitting between them. CDR1 is SGHRS and CDR2 is YFSETQ in the germline V gene. The CDR3 loop is CASISDNSYEQYF. CDR3 bases: TGCGCCAGCATTTCGGACAACTCCTACGAGCAGTACTTC. Variable domain in full (rest from reference TRBV5-1 and TRBJ2-7): KAGVTQTPRYLIKTRGQQVTLSCSPISGHRSVSWYQQTPGQGLQFLFEYFSETQRNKGNFPGRFSGRQFSNSRSEMNVSTLELGDSALYLCASISDNSYEQYFGPGTRLTVT.

The chain uses TRBV7-3 and TRBJ1-3; 7 bases agree with TRBD1. The CDR3 consists of 15 residues. The germline V gene has CDR1 SGHTA and CDR2 FQGTGA. V lost 5 bases and J lost 4; bases outside the gene matches: 8. The CDR3 region has the DNA TGTGCCAGCAGCCCTACAGGGGATTCCGGAAACACCATATATTTT. Its translation is CASSPTGDSGNTIYF.

The gene calls are TRBV9 and TRBJ1-3; D unclear. V shed 0 bases and J shed 4 bases, with 11 bases lying between them. The CDR3 sequence is 15 residues long. CDR1 is SGDLS and CDR2 is YYNGEE in the germline V gene. DNA of the CDR3: TGTGCCAGCAGCGTAGTATGGGGTCCCGGAAACACCATATATTTT. Translation: CASSVVWGPGNTIYF.

The genes are TRBV9 and TRBJ2-3, with TRBD2 matching 11 bases. From germline, CDR1 is SGDLS and CDR2 YYNGEE. V gave up 0 bases and J gave up 3 bases; unmatched junction bases: 6. The CDR3 is 17 residues long. The DNA for the CDR3 is TGTGCCAGCAGCGTAGCGCCTACTAGCGGGGGAACAGATACGCAGTATTTT. This codes for CASSVAPTSGGTDTQYF. The variable domain in full, with the rest retrieved from reference TRBV9 and TRBJ2-3, is DSGVTQTPKHLITATGQRVTLRCSPRSGDLSVYWYQQSLDQGLQFLIQYYNGEERAKGNILERFSAQQFPDLHSELNLSSLELGDSALYFCASSVAPTSGGTDTQYFGPGTRLTVL.

The genes are TRBV3-1 (or the pseudogene TRBV3-2) and TRBJ2-1; 7 nucleotides align to TRBD2. CDR1 is LGHDT and CDR2 is YNNKEL in the germline V gene (reference sequence). The ends lost 3 bases at V and 10 bases at J; junction bases unmatched: 6. The CDR3 length is 13 residues. The CDR3 DNA reads as TGTGCCAGCAGCCAGTCTCCCGGGGGGGAGCAGTTCTTC. Encoded protein: CASSQSPGGEQFF.

The chain links TRBV5-1 to TRBJ2-7; maybe TRBD2 (6 bases). Germline V CDR1 and CDR2: SGHRS, YFSETQ. Trimming cost V 4 bases and J 0 bases, with 11 bases left between them. This CDR3 has 14 amino acids. In nucleotides, the CDR3 is TGCGCCAGCAGCATGGGGGGAAGCTCCTACGAGCAGTACTTC. Amino acids: CASSMGGSSYEQYF.

J is TRBJ2-1 and V is TRBV11-1, with D possibly TRBD2 on 5 matching bases. Germline V gene sequence: CDR1 SGHAT, CDR2 FQDESV (reference sequence). V was clipped by 1 base and J by 6 bases, with 13 bases between them. There are 15 residues in the CDR3. The CDR3, as DNA: TGTGCCAGCAGCTTAGTCGGACTGGTCAGCAATGAGCAGTTCTTC. This codes for CASSLVGLVSNEQFF.

The genes are TRBV6-4 and TRBJ1-2, with D unresolved. Trimming stripped 2 bases from V and 4 bases from J, with 8 bases between. The CDR3 consists of 13 residues. Per germline, CDR1 MRHNA and CDR2 SNTAGT. The CDR3 region has the DNA TGTGCCAGCAGTGACGGATCACCCTATGGCTACACCTTC. As protein: CASSDGSPYGYTF.

The rearrangement uses TRBV3-1 (or the pseudogene TRBV3-2) and TRBJ2-2, with D possibly matching TRBD2 (6 bases). There are 15 residues in the CDR3. Trimming pared 4 bases from V and 4 bases from J, leaving 13 bases between. Per germline, CDR1 LGHDT and CDR2 YNNKEL (reference sequence). Here the CDR3 DNA reads TGTGCCAGCAGCCCTGGGGCGGGACCCACCGGGGAGCTGTTTTTT. Translated: CASSPGAGPTGELFF.

The V and J genes are TRBV12-5 and TRBJ1-2, with no clear D. This CDR3 is 16 amino acids long. The germline V gene encodes CDR1 LGHNT and CDR2 FRNRAP. The V end was cut by 0 bases, the J end by 0 bases, with 11 bases between. CDR3 bases: TGTGCTAGTGGTTTGGTGTTCGGGCAGGCTAACTATGGCTACACCTTC. Translating gives CASGLVFGQANYGYTF. Full variable domain (missing parts from reference TRBV12-5 and TRBJ1-2): DARVTQTPRHKVTEMGQEVTMRCQPILGHNTVFWYRQTMMQGLELLAYFRNRAPLDDSGMPKDRFSAEMPDATLATLKIQPSEPRDSAVYFCASGLVFGQANYGYTFGSGTRLTVV.

V is TRBV11-2 and J is TRBJ2-1; TRBD1 agrees at 11 bases. Per the germline V gene, CDR1 is SGHAT and CDR2 is FQNNGV. The CDR3 loop spans 15 amino acids. Trimming at V came to 5 bases and at J to 4 bases, leaving 4 bases not matched to a gene. This CDR3 reads CASSTRDRGYNEQFF. The CDR3 region has the DNA TGTGCCAGCAGCACCCGGGACAGGGGGTACAATGAGCAGTTCTTC. The complete variable domain, with remaining parts taken from reference TRBV11-2 and TRBJ2-1, reads EAGVAQSPRYKIIEKRQSVAFWCNPISGHATLYWYQQILGQGPKLLIQFQNNGVVDDSQLPKDRFSAERLKGVDSTLKIQPAKLEDSAVYLCASSTRDRGYNEQFFGPGTRLTVL.

This chain joins TRBV3-1 (or the pseudogene TRBV3-2) and TRBJ2-1; D uncertain. The V end was cut by 3 bases, the J end by 1 base, with 4 bases between. CDR1 is LGHDT, CDR2 YNNKEL, per germline (reference sequence). This CDR3 has 13 residues. Written as DNA, the CDR3 is TGTGCCAGCAGCCAGGGTTCCTACAATGAGCAGTTCTTC. Translating it yields CASSQGSYNEQFF.

This clone was counted between two and nine times. V gene TRBV19 combines with J gene TRBJ1-2, with 10 bases identical to TRBD1. V dropped 6 bases and J dropped 4; count of bases not matched to a gene: 2. CDR3 length: 13 residues. Germline loops: CDR1 LNHDA, CDR2 SQIVND (reference sequence). CDR3 bases: TGTGCCAGTAGGGACAGGGGGGTCTATGGCTACACCTTC. This sequence encodes CASRDRGVYGYTF.

The V call is TRBV4-1, the J call TRBJ2-7; D might be TRBD2 (5 bases). The germline CDR1 and CDR2 sequences are MGHRA and YSYEKL. The CDR3 sequence is 16 residues long. V lost 4 bases to trimming and J lost 5 bases, with 21 bases between them. The CDR3 region is CASSRGIGEALDEQYF. The CDR3 DNA sequence: TGCGCCAGCAGCCGAGGGATCGGAGAGGCCCTCGACGAGCAGTACTTC.

This chain joins TRBV10-3 and TRBJ1-2; 8 nucleotides match TRBD1. Germline CDR1 is ENHRY and CDR2 is SYGVKD. CDR3 length: 15 amino acids. Germline trimming cut 2 bases from V and 5 bases from J; bases unmatched to any gene: 7. CDR3 amino acids: CAISEPGTGLYGYTF. The CDR3 region has the DNA TGTGCCATCAGTGAGCCCGGGACAGGTCTGTATGGCTACACCTTC.

The chain couples TRBV19 to TRBJ1-2; 8 nucleotides agree with TRBD1. This CDR3 spans 12 amino acids. In germline, CDR1 is LNHDA, CDR2 SQIVND (reference sequence). V shed 4 bases and J 8 bases; nucleotides not matched to a gene: 3. In DNA form, the CDR3 reads TGTGCCAGTAGTACGACAGGGGAAGGCTACACCTTC. Protein sequence: CASSTTGEGYTF.

The gene calls are TRBV2 and TRBJ1-2; 7 nucleotides line up with TRBD1. This CDR3 is 14 amino acids long. The J segment lost 0 bases and the V segment lost 6 bases, leaving 4 bases of the junction unmatched. Germline assignment: CDR1 SNHLY and CDR2 FYNNEI. The CDR3 loop reads CASSETGANYGYTF. CDR3 in DNA: TGTGCCAGCAGCGAAACAGGGGCTAACTATGGCTACACCTTC.

The chain recombines TRBV28 with TRBJ1-5, with D possibly being TRBD1 (5 bases). The germline V gene encodes CDR1 MDHEN and CDR2 SYDVKM. The germline V and J ends were trimmed by 8 bases and 2 bases, with 10 bases remaining between them. This CDR3 contains 13 residues. The CDR3 DNA reads as TGTGCCAGCGGGGGGAACCGCAATCAGCCCCAGCATTTT. It codes for CASGGNRNQPQHF. The whole variable domain, remainder taken from reference TRBV28 and TRBJ1-5, is DVKVTQSSRYLVKRTGEKVFLECVQDMDHENMFWYRQDPGLGLRLIYFSYDVKMKEKGDIPEGYSVSREKKERFSLILESASTNQTSMYLCASGGNRNQPQHFGDGTRLSIL.

The chain recombines TRBV10-1 with TRBJ1-4; 9 bases line up with TRBD1. J lost 0 bases, V lost 10 bases, and 18 bases had no gene match. This CDR3 is 19 amino acids long. Germline lookup yields CDR1 WNHNN and CDR2 SYGVQD (reference sequence). The CDR3: CANGGTGPRTTTTNEKLFF. The CDR3 DNA is TGCGCCAACGGCGGGACAGGGCCAAGGACTACTACAACTAATGAAAAACTGTTTTTT.

The chain employs TRBV6-6 and TRBJ1-6; D not certain. Germline assignment: CDR1 MNHNY and CDR2 SVGAGI (reference sequence). The CDR3 extends over 16 amino acids. The V end lost 6 bases, the J end lost 0 bases, and 12 bases lay between the germline ends. Here the CDR3 DNA reads TGTGCCAGCAGCCAAATATCGGGCTCCTATAATTCACCCCTCCACTTT. Its protein product is CASSQISGSYNSPLHF.

J is TRBJ2-1 and V is TRBV7-9; D gene uncertain. V lost 7 bases and J lost 5, with 24 bases in between. The CDR3 is 17 amino acids. From germline, CDR1 is SEHNR and CDR2 FQNEAQ (reference sequence). CDR3 sequence (DNA): TGTGCCAGCATGTCATATGGTCTCGCCCGCCCAAACAATGAGCAGTTCTTC. Protein sequence: CASMSYGLARPNNEQFF.

The chain recombines TRBV2 with TRBJ2-5; TRBD1 matches 7 bases. V gave up 4 bases and J gave up 5 bases; unmatched junction bases: 4. The CDR3 length is 13 residues. Germline-derived CDR1 and CDR2 are SNHLY and FYNNEI. The CDR3 protein is CASSGQGGETQYF. CDR3 in DNA: TGTGCCAGCAGTGGACAGGGTGGCGAGACCCAGTACTTC.